This T cell receptor beta chain stems from a study of glioma-infiltrating T cells. This CDR3 spans 13 amino acids. Per the germline V gene, CDR1 is DFQATT and CDR2 is SNEGSKA (reference sequence). J lost 5 bases, V lost 5 bases, and 8 bases had no gene match. This clonotype was recorded a few times. Antigen specificity is unknown. Study findings and constraints: Shared blood CDR3 signature motifs marked patients with low tissue-blood divergence.

Using RNA template, CDR3s of TCR alpha and beta were amplified with iRepertoire arm-PCR. MiXCR, applied by TCRdb to the multiplex PCR reads, yields one record per CDR3 protein. Among a few hundred thousand distinct CDR3 sequences listed, more than 35% were seen once. V usage is TRBV20-1 and J usage is TRBJ2-7; TRBD2 agrees at 8 bases. The sequenced sample was glioma tissue, nonneoplastic brain tissue, or PBMCs (not recorded which). The sequence came from a human donor with low-grade glioma or glioblastoma, undergoing nonglioma brain surgery, or in good health (not recorded which). This CDR3 reads CSAGGRGGNEQYF. The CDR3 nucleotides read TGCAGTGCTGGCGGTCGGGGGGGCAACGAGCAGTACTTC.